The rows below give T cell receptor beta chains drawn from one sample of a study of cytomegalovirus exposure and HLA in healthy donors. Some clones are missing from TCRdb's copy, which holds only in-frame ones; the method was immunoSEQ multiplex PCR. Among 230,000 or so clones listed, about nine tenths were seen once. The sample taken for sequencing was PBMCs. Receptors originate from a girl aged 2 to 9 in good health and CMV-seronegative. The CDR3 runs from the conserved cysteine through the conserved F or W. Fields, in order: V gene, clone size, CDR3 length, D gene, J gene, CDR3 protein, CDR3 DNA. A D gene is named only where the DNA matches it firmly. Expanded clones are given a class, and other clones once, few, many or no size at all.

V: TRBV11-2
size: -
length: 16
D: TRBD1
J: TRBJ2-7
CDR3: CASSSIRDRGLYEQYF
DNA: TGTGCCAGCAGCTCGATCCGGGACAGGGGGTTGTACGAGCAGTACTTC

V: TRBV18
size: -
length: 15
D: TRBD1
J: TRBJ1-1
CDR3: CASSPIGQGRTEAFF
DNA: TGTGCCAGCTCACCGATCGGACAGGGTCGCACTGAAGCTTTCTTT

V: TRBV4-2
size: -
length: 17
D: TRBD2
J: TRBJ2-7
CDR3: CASSQDVSGMGAYEQYF
DNA: TGTGCCAGCAGCCAAGATGTAAGCGGGATGGGGGCCTACGAGCAGTACTTC

V: TRBV27
size: few
length: 16
D: TRBD1
J: TRBJ2-7
CDR3: CASSLTGQGALYEQYF
DNA: TGTGCCAGCAGTTTGACAGGACAGGGAGCCCTTTACGAGCAGTACTTC

V: TRBV28
size: -
length: 15
D: -
J: TRBJ1-2
CDR3: CASSLEVKGGNGYTF
DNA: TGTGCCAGCAGTTTAGAGGTCAAAGGGGGTAATGGCTACACCTTC

V: TRBV27
size: -
length: 15
D: TRBD1
J: TRBJ1-1
CDR3: CASSLRGQVNTEAFF
DNA: TGTGCCAGCAGTTTAAGGGGGCAGGTGAACACTGAAGCTTTCTTT

V: TRBV7-9
size: -
length: 13
D: TRBD1
J: TRBJ2-7
CDR3: CASTRDSSYEQYF
DNA: TGTGCCAGCACACGGGACAGCTCCTACGAGCAGTACTTC

V: TRBV9
size: -
length: 15
D: -
J: TRBJ1-1
CDR3: CASSPSGGVGTEAFF
DNA: TGTGCCAGCAGCCCATCGGGGGGGGTCGGGACTGAAGCTTTCTTT

V: TRBV4-2
size: -
length: 16
D: -
J: TRBJ2-1
CDR3: CASSQDQLASTRIQLF
DNA: TGTGCCAGCAGCCAAGATCAACTAGCCTCCACTCGAATTCAGCTCTTC

V: TRBV6-4
size: -
length: 14
D: TRBD1
J: TRBJ1-1
CDR3: CASRRQGKNTEAFF
DNA: TGTGCCAGCAGAAGACAGGGGAAGAACACTGAAGCTTTCTTT

V: TRBV30
size: -
length: 11
D: -
J: TRBJ2-1
CDR3: CACSWGDEQFF
DNA: TGTGCCTGCAGTTGGGGGGATGAGCAGTTCTTC

V: TRBV7-9
size: -
length: 15
D: -
J: TRBJ1-4
CDR3: CASIRSGGWSEKLFF
DNA: TGTGCCAGCATAAGGTCCGGAGGGTGGAGTGAAAAACTGTTTTTT

V: TRBV6-6
size: -
length: 15
D: TRBD1
J: TRBJ1-2
CDR3: CASSSPRTGAYGYTF
DNA: TGTGCCAGCAGTTCCCCGCGGACAGGGGCTTATGGCTACACCTTC

V: TRBV5-1
size: -
length: 14
D: -
J: TRBJ2-3
CDR3: CASRAGTSTDTQYF
DNA: TGCGCCAGCAGAGCCGGGACTAGCACAGATACGCAGTATTTT

V: TRBV2
size: -
length: 14
D: TRBD1
J: TRBJ1-2
CDR3: CASNRQGARYGYTF
DNA: TGTGCCAGCAATCGACAGGGGGCTCGATATGGCTACACCTTC

V: TRBV7-9
size: -
length: 14
D: -
J: TRBJ1-1
CDR3: CASSSPTEPSRAFF
DNA: TGTGCCAGCAGCTCTCCGACAGAGCCCTCTCGGGCTTTCTTT

V: TRBV30
size: -
length: 14
D: -
J: TRBJ2-1
CDR3: CAWSVGGAREEQFF
DNA: TGTGCCTGGAGTGTAGGTGGGGCCCGGGAGGAGCAGTTCTTC

V: TRBV7-9
size: -
length: 14
D: -
J: TRBJ2-7
CDR3: CASSLAVRSYEQYF
DNA: TGTGCCAGCAGCTTAGCCGTCAGGTCCTACGAGCAGTACTTC

V: TRBV28
size: -
length: 14
D: TRBD1
J: TRBJ2-2
CDR3: CASIQGAYTGELFF
DNA: TGTGCCAGCATCCAGGGGGCTTACACCGGGGAGCTGTTTTTT

V: TRBV25-1
size: -
length: 14
D: TRBD1
J: TRBJ1-1
CDR3: CASSLGQGHTEAFF
DNA: TGTGCCAGCAGCCTGGGACAGGGACACACTGAAGCTTTCTTT

V: TRBV15
size: few
length: 15
D: -
J: TRBJ1-1
CDR3: CATSRVVAQNTEAFF
DNA: TGTGCCACCAGCAGAGTTGTGGCTCAGAACACTGAAGCTTTCTTT

V: TRBV5-1
size: -
length: 15
D: TRBD2
J: TRBJ2-1
CDR3: CASSDGTSGHNEQFF
DNA: TGCGCCAGCAGCGACGGGACTAGCGGGCACAATGAGCAGTTCTTC

V: TRBV5-6
size: -
length: 11
D: -
J: TRBJ2-3
CDR3: CASSLLDAQYF
DNA: TGTGCCAGCAGCTTATTAGATGCGCAGTATTTT

V: TRBV27
size: -
length: 13
D: -
J: TRBJ2-1
CDR3: CASSKTGVREQFF
DNA: TGTGCCAGCAGTAAGACAGGTGTTCGGGAGCAGTTCTTC

V: TRBV5-1
size: -
length: 13
D: -
J: TRBJ1-1
CDR3: CASSLAGYTEAFF
DNA: TGCGCCAGCAGCTTGGCGGGGTACACTGAAGCTTTCTTT

V: TRBV6-5
size: -
length: 13
D: -
J: TRBJ1-6
CDR3: CASTPTGSSSLHF
DNA: TGTGCCAGCACTCCGACCGGGTCATCGTCCCTCCACTTT

V: TRBV19
size: -
length: 12
D: -
J: TRBJ1-2
CDR3: CASSLQGRGYTF
DNA: TGTGCCAGTAGTTTACAGGGTCGTGGCTACACCTTC

V: TRBV7-8
size: -
length: 16
D: TRBD2
J: TRBJ2-1
CDR3: CASSLRLAGKSNEQFF
DNA: TGTGCCAGCAGCCTAAGACTAGCGGGGAAGAGCAATGAGCAGTTCTTC

V: TRBV5-6
size: -
length: 17
D: TRBD2
J: TRBJ2-3
CDR3: CASSFPSGSVPADTQYF
DNA: TGTGCCAGCAGCTTTCCTAGCGGGAGTGTCCCGGCCGATACGCAGTATTTT

V: TRBV25-1
size: -
length: 14
D: -
J: TRBJ2-1
CDR3: CASSDWTAYNEQFF
DNA: TGTGCCAGCAGTGATTGGACAGCTTATAATGAGCAGTTCTTC

V: TRBV6-6
size: once
length: 14
D: -
J: TRBJ2-5
CDR3: CASSYPGGGETQYF
DNA: TGTGCCAGCAGTTACCCCGGGGGAGGCGAGACCCAGTACTTC

V: TRBV5-6
size: -
length: 15
D: -
J: TRBJ1-1
CDR3: CASSVGDTPNTEAFF
DNA: TGTGCCAGCAGTGTAGGGGATACCCCGAACACTGAAGCTTTCTTT

V: TRBV19
size: -
length: 12
D: TRBD1
J: TRBJ1-2
CDR3: CATPDRAPGYTF
DNA: TGTGCCACCCCGGACAGGGCTCCTGGCTACACCTTC

V: TRBV5-5
size: once
length: 13
D: TRBD2
J: TRBJ2-1
CDR3: CASLRGGYNEQFF
DNA: TGTGCCAGCTTGCGGGGGGGCTACAATGAGCAGTTCTTC

V: TRBV7-9
size: -
length: 14
D: TRBD1
J: TRBJ1-4
CDR3: CASSLQGAQEKLFF
DNA: TGTGCCAGCAGTTTGCAGGGGGCGCAGGAAAAACTGTTTTTT

V: TRBV5-6
size: -
length: 15
D: -
J: TRBJ2-1
CDR3: CASSLMDRDDNEQFF
DNA: TGTGCCAGCAGCCTTATGGACAGAGATGATAATGAGCAGTTCTTC

V: TRBV9
size: -
length: 15
D: TRBD2
J: TRBJ2-1
CDR3: CASSLIAGLYNEQFF
DNA: TGTGCCAGCAGCTTGATAGCGGGCCTATACAATGAGCAGTTCTTC

V: TRBV18
size: -
length: 17
D: TRBD2
J: TRBJ2-2
CDR3: CASSTSLGLANTGELFF
DNA: TGTGCCAGCTCAACCTCTCTCGGACTAGCGAACACCGGGGAGCTGTTTTTT

V: TRBV28
size: -
length: 15
D: -
J: TRBJ1-1
CDR3: CASSTRTVMNTEAFF
DNA: TGTGCCAGCAGTACGCGGACAGTAATGAACACTGAAGCTTTCTTT

V: TRBV2
size: -
length: 18
D: -
J: TRBJ1-1
CDR3: CASSAPPPELSRTDEAFF
DNA: TGTGCCAGCAGCGCACCGCCCCCCGAATTATCCCGGACAGATGAAGCTTTCTTT

V: TRBV2
size: -
length: 16
D: TRBD1
J: TRBJ1-1
CDR3: CASSPPWDRWNTEAFF
DNA: TGTGCCAGCAGTCCGCCTTGGGACAGATGGAACACTGAAGCTTTCTTT

V: TRBV5-4
size: -
length: 15
D: -
J: TRBJ1-1
CDR3: CASSPHGGLNTEAFF
DNA: TGTGCCAGCAGCCCCCACGGGGGGTTGAACACTGAAGCTTTCTTT

V: TRBV9
size: -
length: 16
D: TRBD1
J: TRBJ2-3
CDR3: CASSVGGQGFRDTQYF
DNA: TGTGCCAGCAGCGTAGGGGGACAGGGGTTTAGAGATACGCAGTATTTT